These 22 T cell receptor beta chains were all obtained from the same sample, sequenced in a study of CD8+ T cells in alopecia areata. It was cDNA, reverse transcribed from extracted RNA, that served as the sequencing template. Generated by immunoSEQ multiplex PCR, the TCRdb table keeps only in-frame clones and is missing some. The repertoire includes some 95,000 clones, nearly 45% of them detected once, and almost 0.8% sits in the top ten. The specimen sequenced was CD4+ T cells sorted from blood. The receptor set was obtained from a human donor with alopecia areata.

This chain uses TRBV2 with TRBJ2-7; D not certain. The CDR3 covers 13 residues. Deletions cut 3 bases from V and 7 bases from J, with 13 bases between. Germline CDR1 SNHLY, CDR2 FYNNEI. CDR3 in DNA: TGTGCCAGCAGTGATGTCGGCCAATGGGAGCAGTACTTC. Amino acid sequence: CASSDVGQWEQYF.

This chain links TRBV20-1 with TRBJ2-1; D ambiguous. CDR3 length: 11 amino acids. The germline V gene encodes CDR1 DFQATT and CDR2 SNEGSKA (reference sequence). The germline V and J ends were trimmed by 3 bases and 10 bases, with 10 bases remaining between them. CDR3 protein: CSASGEVEQFF. The CDR3 nucleotides read TGCAGTGCTAGTGGAGAGGTCGAGCAGTTCTTC.

The rearrangement uses TRBV30 and TRBJ2-5, with D tentatively TRBD1 (5 bases). V dropped 6 bases and J dropped 1 base, with 12 bases sitting between them. Germline V gives CDR1 GTSNPN, CDR2 SVGIG (reference sequence). The CDR3 has 13 amino acids. DNA for the CDR3: TGTGCCTGTGTGACAGCTTTCCAAGAGACCCAGTACTTC. It specifies CACVTAFQETQYF.

The rearrangement joins TRBV29-1 to TRBJ2-1, with 8 bases fitting TRBD2. V lost 2 bases, J lost 2 bases, and 5 bases stayed unmatched. The germline gives CDR1 SQVTM, CDR2 ANQGSEA. The CDR3 loop spans 15 amino acids. For the CDR3, the DNA is TGCAGCGTTGAATTCGAACTAGCGGCCTACAATGAGCAGTTCTTC. This gives the protein CSVEFELAAYNEQFF.

The genes are TRBV29-1 and TRBJ1-2; 9 bases are a match to TRBD1. CDR1 is SQVTM, CDR2 ANQGSEA, per germline. After removal of 6 bases from V and 7 bases from J, the junction contained 12 bases not matched to a gene. This CDR3 has 14 residues. Here the CDR3 DNA reads TGCAGCGTGTACTCCGGACAGGGGAAGGGTGGCTACACCTTC. Translated, it gives CSVYSGQGKGGYTF. The full variable domain, in which reference TRBV29-1 and TRBJ1-2 provide the parts outside the CDR3, is SAVISQKPSRDICQRGTSLTIQCQVDSQVTMMFWYRQQPGQSLTLIATANQGSEATYESGFVIDKFPISRPNLTFSTLTVSNMSPEDSSIYLCSVYSGQGKGGYTFGSGTRLTVV.

This rearrangement joins TRBV30 to TRBJ2-3, with TRBD1 matching over 7 bases. Germline CDR1 GTSNPN, CDR2 SVGIG (reference sequence). The CDR3 is 15 amino acids. J lost 3 bases, V lost 0 bases, and 6 bases had no gene match. CDR3 region: CAWSVPGGATDTQYF. In DNA form, the CDR3 reads TGTGCCTGGAGTGTGCCAGGGGGTGCAACAGATACGCAGTATTTT.

J is TRBJ2-6 and V is TRBV11-2; a weak D match, TRBD1 (5 bases). Trimming took off 5 bases at V and 0 bases at J, with 8 bases between the two ends. Germline V lookup: CDR1 SGHAT, CDR2 FQNNGV. There are 15 residues in the CDR3. This CDR3 is CASSPQGSGANVLTF. CDR3 coding DNA: TGTGCCAGCAGCCCCCAGGGCTCTGGGGCCAACGTCCTGACTTTC.

The chain uses TRBV29-1 and TRBJ2-3; D possibly corresponds to TRBD2 (6 bases). V was shortened by 8 bases and J by 4 bases, with 16 bases between the two germline ends. The length of the CDR3 is 13 residues. CDR1 is SQVTM, CDR2 ANQGSEA, per germline. This chain's CDR3 is CSLVVSGADTQYF. The CDR3 DNA sequence: TGCAGCCTAGTAGTATCGGGAGCAGATACGCAGTATTTT.

This clone was found once. The rearrangement joins TRBV7-9 to TRBJ2-5; 7 bases align to TRBD1. CDR1 and CDR2 from the germline V gene are SEHNR and FQNEAQ (reference sequence). The V and J ends lost 5 bases and 5 bases, in that order; junction bases with no gene match: 11. CDR3 length: 15 amino acids. This CDR3 reads CASSRPTGAGETQYF. In DNA form, the CDR3 reads TGTGCCAGCAGCCGCCCCACAGGGGCCGGGGAGACCCAGTACTTC.

The chain links TRBV9 to TRBJ1-5; unclear D gene. The length of the CDR3 is 15 residues. Germline V CDR1 and CDR2: SGDLS, YYNGEE. V dropped 0 bases and J dropped 4 bases, with 11 bases sitting between them. In DNA form, the CDR3 reads TGTGCCAGCAGCGTAGACTACGGGAAGAATCAGCCCCAGCATTTT. Translating gives CASSVDYGKNQPQHF.

CDR3 bases: TGTGCCTGGTCCATCGGGGGCGAGCAGTACTTC. Amino acids: CAWSIGGEQYF. V is TRBV30 and J is TRBJ2-7; TRBD2 is a possible D gene (6 bases). In germline, CDR1 is GTSNPN, CDR2 SVGIG (reference sequence). The V gene lost 5 bases and the J gene lost 6 bases, with 11 bases spanning the gap. The CDR3 length is 11 residues.

This clone was detected a few times. The chain combines TRBV30 with TRBJ1-5; D remains unclear. The CDR3 is made up of 15 amino acids. CDR1 is GTSNPN, CDR2 SVGIG, per germline (reference sequence). Trimming removed 0 bases at V and 2 bases at J, with 11 bases between. The CDR3 is CAWSVPHGGNQPQHF. CDR3 sequence (DNA): TGTGCCTGGAGTGTCCCTCACGGTGGCAATCAGCCCCAGCATTTT. Full variable domain (rest looked up from reference TRBV30 and TRBJ1-5): SQTIHQWPATLVQPVGSPLSLECTVEGTSNPNLYWYRQAAGRGLQLLFYSVGIGQISSEVPQNLSASRPQDRQFILSSKKLLLSDSGFYLCAWSVPHGGNQPQHFGDGTRLSIL.

This clone was seen a handful of times. The chain combines TRBV9 with TRBJ1-2; D unresolved. V dropped 3 bases and J dropped 8 bases, with 11 bases sitting between them. Germline V gene data show CDR1 as SGDLS and CDR2 as YYNGEE. The CDR3 contains 12 residues. DNA of the CDR3: TGTGCCAGCAGCGATGCGGCGCGAGGCTACACCTTC. This translates into CASSDAARGYTF.

This chain joins TRBV4-2 and TRBJ1-3; 7 bases fit TRBD1. V lost 4 bases to trimming and J lost 2 bases; unmatched junction nucleotides: 8. The CDR3 spans 16 residues. Germline lookup yields CDR1 LGHNA and CDR2 YNFKEQ. CDR3 amino acids: CASSRGQEVAGNTIYF. DNA for the CDR3: TGTGCCAGCAGCCGAGGACAGGAGGTGGCTGGAAACACCATATATTTT.

The chain employs TRBV6-6 and TRBJ2-3; tentatively, D is TRBD1 (6 bases). Per the germline V gene, CDR1 is MNHNY and CDR2 is SVGAGI (reference sequence). This CDR3 spans 13 amino acids. Between the trimmed V and J ends, which lost 9 bases and 2 bases, there was a span of 12 bases. This CDR3 is CASCRDITDTQYF. The CDR3 DNA reads TGTGCCAGTTGCCGGGACATCACAGATACGCAGTATTTT.

A few counts support this clone. The gene calls are TRBV7-2 and TRBJ2-7; 9 positions match TRBD2. Trimming at V came to 3 bases and at J to 2 bases, leaving 8 bases not matched to a gene. CDR3 length: 16 amino acids. Germline CDR1 reads SGHTA; CDR2 reads FQGNSA. For the CDR3, the DNA is TGTGCCAGCAGCTTGAGGCCTAGCGGGGCACCCTACGAGCAGTACTTC. Its translation: CASSLRPSGAPYEQYF.

This clone showed up just a few times. The chain links TRBV29-1 to TRBJ2-1, with 7 bases fitting TRBD2. The CDR3 is made up of 13 amino acids. Germline V CDR1 and CDR2: SQVTM, ANQGSEA. V lost 6 bases and J lost 6; bases outside the gene matches: 8. The CDR3 reads CSVGLLEANEQFF. The CDR3 bases are TGCAGCGTGGGACTACTAGAAGCCAATGAGCAGTTCTTC.

V and J are TRBV5-1 and TRBJ1-4; perhaps TRBD1 as D (5 bases). This CDR3 is 14 amino acids long. Germline lookup yields CDR1 SGHRS and CDR2 YFSETQ. Trimming left V 0 bases short and J 15 bases short, with 18 bases between. The CDR3 DNA reads as TGCGCCAGCAGCTTGGCCACCGGGGACGAAACGGTGTTTTTT. It specifies CASSLATGDETVFF.

The rearrangement uses TRBV5-1 and TRBJ2-3, with 7 bases that match TRBD1. CDR1 and CDR2 from the germline V gene are SGHRS and YFSETQ. The V gene end was trimmed by 2 bases and the J gene end by 1 base; junction bases not matched to a gene: 1. This CDR3 region has 14 residues. As DNA, the CDR3 is TGCGCCAGCAGCTTCCAGGGGGGCACAGATACGCAGTATTTT. The encoded protein is CASSFQGGTDTQYF.

This clone was picked up one time. V is TRBV29-1 and J is TRBJ1-2; D may be TRBD1 (5 bases). Germline V gene lookup returns CDR1 SQVTM and CDR2 ANQGSEA. V was pared by 4 bases and J by 4 bases, with 10 bases between. The CDR3 covers 12 residues. The CDR3, as DNA: TGCAGCGTTGTTTGGGACCGCTATGGCTACACCTTC. It yields the protein CSVVWDRYGYTF.

The rearrangement joins TRBV29-1 to TRBJ2-1; TRBD1 matches 10 bases. The J segment lost 14 bases and the V segment lost 7 bases, leaving 2 bases of the junction unmatched. CDR1 and CDR2 (germline): SQVTM, ANQGSEA. The CDR3 contains 9 residues. CDR3 DNA: TGCAGCGCCGGGACAGGGGAGTTCTTC. Residues: CSAGTGEFF.

V usage is TRBV29-1 and J usage is TRBJ1-1; 8 bases are shared with TRBD1. The V segment lost 4 bases and the J segment 7 bases; nucleotides outside the gene matches: 5. The CDR3 is 12 residues long. Germline CDR1 and CDR2: SQVTM and ANQGSEA. The CDR3 reads CSVGQGSHEAFF. The CDR3 DNA is TGCAGCGTTGGACAGGGGTCCCATGAAGCTTTCTTT.